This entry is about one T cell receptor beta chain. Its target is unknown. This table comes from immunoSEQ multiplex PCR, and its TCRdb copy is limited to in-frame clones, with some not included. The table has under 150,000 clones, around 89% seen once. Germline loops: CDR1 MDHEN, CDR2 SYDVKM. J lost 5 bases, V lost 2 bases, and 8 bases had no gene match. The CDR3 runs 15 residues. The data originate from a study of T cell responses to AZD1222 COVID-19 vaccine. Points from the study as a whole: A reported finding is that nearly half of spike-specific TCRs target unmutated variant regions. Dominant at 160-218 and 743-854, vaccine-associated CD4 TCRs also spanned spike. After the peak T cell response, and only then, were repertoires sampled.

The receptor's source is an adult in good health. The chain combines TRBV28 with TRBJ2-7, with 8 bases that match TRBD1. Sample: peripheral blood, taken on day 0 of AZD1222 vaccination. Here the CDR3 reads CASSLGQGRKNEQYF. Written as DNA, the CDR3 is TGTGCCAGCAGTTTAGGACAGGGAAGGAAAAACGAGCAGTACTTC.